The next 22 T cell receptor beta chains were all read from a single sample in a study of tumor-infiltrating lymphocytes in localized non-small cell lung cancer. Profiling relied on immunoSEQ multiplex PCR, and the TCRdb table lists in-frame clones only, not all of them. Of around 12,000 clones in the sample, about 66% were seen once. Sequencing was performed on lung tumor tissue. The receptor source for this set is a human donor with non-small cell lung cancer.

This clone was seen a handful of times. The V and J genes are TRBV30 and TRBJ1-5; 10 nucleotides align to TRBD1. V was pared by 3 bases and J by 4 bases, with 3 bases of the junction left unmatched. The CDR3 totals 14 residues. Germline V gene data show CDR1 as GTSNPN and CDR2 as SVGIG (reference sequence). CDR3 region: CAWSLGQGNQPQHF. Written as DNA, the CDR3 is TGTGCCTGGAGCTTGGGACAGGGGAATCAGCCCCAGCATTTT.

This clone was observed a handful of times. The V and J genes are TRBV5-4 and TRBJ2-3; D possibly uses TRBD1 or TRBD2 (5 bases each). The CDR3 has 13 residues. V gave up 4 bases and J gave up 2 bases, with 8 bases separating them. Germline V gene sequence: CDR1 SGHNT, CDR2 YYREEE (reference sequence). CDR3 sequence (DNA): TGTGCCAGCAGCGGGGACGTCACAGATACGCAGTATTTT. Encoded protein: CASSGDVTDTQYF.

Notes on this clone: An end of the junction does not agree with germline; a read error may underlie this. The chain joins TRBV18 to TRBJ2-3; TRBD1 matches 7 bases. CDR3 size: 15 residues. Per the germline V gene, CDR1 is KGHSH and CDR2 is LQKENI. As DNA, the CDR3 is TGCGCCAGCTCACTTTCGGACAGGCGCACAGATACGCAGTATTTT. It translates to CASSLSDRRTDTQYF.

This clone appeared a single time. This chain uses TRBV18 with TRBJ2-3, with 11 bases aligning to TRBD1. V dropped 0 bases and J dropped 3; count of bases not matched to a gene: 5. CDR3 length equals 17 residues. Germline CDR1 reads KGHSH; CDR2 reads LQKENI. CDR3 DNA sequence: TGTGCCAGCTCACCACCGGGACAGGGGGGCCTTACAGATACGCAGTATTTT. Its translation is CASSPPGQGGLTDTQYF.

V usage is TRBV5-4 and J usage is TRBJ1-1; D gene unclear. Trimming stripped 6 bases from V and 3 bases from J, with 15 bases between. The germline gives CDR1 SGHNT, CDR2 YYREEE (reference sequence). The CDR3 runs to 14 residues. CDR3 in amino acids: CASTAKGRDTEAFF. The CDR3 DNA reads as TGTGCCAGCACCGCAAAAGGACGGGACACTGAAGCTTTCTTT. Full variable domain (rest looked up from reference TRBV5-4 and TRBJ1-1): ETGVTQSPTHLIKTRGQQVTLRCSSQSGHNTVSWYQQALGQGPQFIFQYYREEENGRGNFPPRFSGLQFPNYSSELNVNALELDDSALYLCASTAKGRDTEAFFGQGTRLTVV.

V and J are TRBV6-6 and TRBJ2-5; perhaps TRBD2 as D (6 bases). V lost 6 bases and J lost 5, with 13 bases in between. The CDR3 length is 13 residues. Germline V gene data show CDR1 as MNHNY and CDR2 as SVGAGI (reference sequence). CDR3 in amino acids: CASSWTIGETQYF. In DNA form, the CDR3 reads TGTGCCAGCAGCTGGACTATAGGCGAGACCCAGTACTTC.

This rearrangement joins TRBV2 to TRBJ2-7; TRBD2 aligns across 10 bases. Germline V CDR1 and CDR2: SNHLY, FYNNEI. The CDR3 sequence is 14 residues long. The trim removed 6 bases at V and 0 bases at J, leaving 2 bases unmatched. The DNA of the CDR3 is TGTGCCAGCAGCGCTAGCGGGAGCTCCTACGAGCAGTACTTC. This gives the protein CASSASGSSYEQYF.

This clone was observed a few times. This chain connects TRBV28 to TRBJ2-7; D not certain. Germline lookup yields CDR1 MDHEN and CDR2 SYDVKM. The CDR3 runs to 13 residues. Trimming took off 7 bases at V and 4 bases at J, with 14 bases between the two ends. The CDR3 bases are TGTGCCAGCACCCCGAGTACGACATACGAGCAGTACTTC. Its protein is CASTPSTTYEQYF.

The chain carries TRBV5-1 and TRBJ1-6; 7 positions match TRBD1. J gave up 6 bases and V 3 bases, and 6 bases lay outside the gene matches. The CDR3 contains 15 residues. In germline, CDR1 is SGHRS, CDR2 YFSETQ. In nucleotides, the CDR3 is TGCGCCAGCAGCTCTCAGGGGGGAGGTAATTCACCCCTCCACTTT. This sequence encodes CASSSQGGGNSPLHF.

The J gene is TRBJ2-1, the V gene TRBV19, with TRBD1 matching 7 bases. The germline gives CDR1 LNHDA, CDR2 SQIVND (reference sequence). V was clipped by 5 bases and J by 8 bases; unmatched bases: 18. The CDR3 has 17 residues. As DNA, the CDR3 is TGTGCCAGTAGTCTCGCGGCAGGGGGTACATCCGGGTATGAGCAGTTCTTC. Residues: CASSLAAGGTSGYEQFF.

The chain joins TRBV10-3 to TRBJ2-3, with D maybe TRBD1 (5 bases). The CDR3 length is 13 residues. Looked up from germline, CDR1 is ENHRY and CDR2 is SYGVKD. With 2 bases removed from V and 6 bases from J, the gap between germline ends came to 9 bases. CDR3: CAISETGADTQYF. The CDR3 nucleotides read TGTGCCATCAGTGAGACAGGCGCGGATACGCAGTATTTT.

This clone has just a few counts. The chain links TRBV19 to TRBJ2-7, with TRBD1 matching 8 bases. The CDR3 loop spans 16 amino acids. Losses at the gene ends were 0 bases for V and 0 bases for J; bases not matched to a gene: 4. Per germline, CDR1 LNHDA and CDR2 SQIVND (reference sequence). The CDR3 region is CASSIDPTGGSYEQYF. The CDR3 region has the DNA TGTGCCAGTAGTATAGATCCAACAGGGGGCTCCTACGAGCAGTACTTC.

This clone was counted only a few times. The rearrangement links TRBV5-4 to TRBJ2-1, with D hard to call. Germline CDR1 reads SGHNT; CDR2 reads YYREEE (reference sequence). This CDR3 contains 12 residues. Trimming pared 2 bases from V and 5 bases from J, leaving 5 bases between. Here the CDR3 reads CASSLPNNEQFF. CDR3 nucleotides: TGTGCCAGCAGCTTACCGAACAATGAGCAGTTCTTC.

The gene calls are TRBV6-6 and TRBJ1-2, with D perhaps TRBD1 (6 bases). V gave up 6 bases and J gave up 4 bases, with 18 bases separating them. This CDR3 comprises 15 residues. The germline CDR1 and CDR2 sequences are MNHNY and SVGAGI (reference sequence). The CDR3 is CASRPGGGQSYGYTF. The CDR3 DNA reads as TGTGCCAGCAGGCCCGGGGGGGGGCAGAGCTATGGCTACACCTTC.

V usage is TRBV2 and J usage is TRBJ1-4; 7 bases line up with TRBD1. Germline V gene lookup returns CDR1 SNHLY and CDR2 FYNNEI. The V gene end was trimmed by 7 bases and the J gene end by 5 bases; junction bases not matched to a gene: 4. The CDR3 totals 13 residues. Here the CDR3 reads CASIGGGNEKLFF. The CDR3 DNA reads as TGTGCCAGCATAGGGGGCGGAAATGAAAAACTGTTTTTT. Using reference TRBV2 and TRBJ1-4 for the parts outside the CDR3, the full variable domain is EPEVTQTPSHQVTQMGQEVILRCVPISNHLYFYWYRQILGQKVEFLVSFYNNEISEKSEIFDDQFSVERPDGSNFTLKIRSTKLEDSAMYFCASIGGGNEKLFFGSGTQLSVL.

This clone was found a few times. The V gene is TRBV10-2, the J gene TRBJ2-1; TRBD2 might be the D (6 bases). CDR3 length equals 15 residues. The V and J ends lost 8 bases and 0 bases respectively, with 14 bases between them. In germline, CDR1 is WSHSY, CDR2 SAAADI. The DNA for the CDR3 is TGCGCCAGCTCCCAGGGAGCGGGCTCCTACAATGAGCAGTTCTTC. Amino acids: CASSQGAGSYNEQFF.

The rearrangement uses TRBV15 and TRBJ2-3; D remains unclear. The CDR3 is 14 amino acids. Looked up from germline, CDR1 is LNHNV and CDR2 is YYDKDF (reference sequence). The germline V and J ends were trimmed by 1 base and 3 bases, with 8 bases remaining between them. The CDR3 loop is CATSRGSPTDTQYF. The CDR3, as DNA: TGTGCCACCAGCAGAGGAAGCCCAACAGATACGCAGTATTTT.

This sequence joins TRBV10-1 and TRBJ2-5; 12 bases map to TRBD2. Germline lookup yields CDR1 WNHNN and CDR2 SYGVQD (reference sequence). V was pared by 0 bases and J by 5 bases, with 7 bases of the junction left unmatched. CDR3 length: 17 residues. The CDR3 sequence is CASSESILAGGVETQYF. The CDR3 region has the DNA TGCGCCAGCAGTGAGTCTATACTAGCGGGGGGTGTGGAGACCCAGTACTTC.

The genes are TRBV5-1 and TRBJ1-5; tentative D call: TRBD1 (5 bases). This CDR3 is built from 14 residues. V was clipped by 0 bases and J by 6 bases, with 10 bases between them. CDR1 and CDR2 (germline): SGHRS, YFSETQ. As DNA, the CDR3 is TGCGCCAGCAGCTTGGGAGGGGTCGGTCAGCCCCAGCATTTT. Translation gives CASSLGGVGQPQHF.

This clone was found a few times. This chain uses TRBV14 with TRBJ2-7; TRBD2 aligns across 7 bases. Germline lookup yields CDR1 SGHDN and CDR2 FVKESK. The CDR3 covers 15 residues. The junction had 5 bases not matched to a gene; V was cut back by 0 bases and J by 3 bases. The CDR3 sequence is CASSQDWTRRYEQYF. The CDR3 region has the DNA TGTGCCAGCAGCCAAGATTGGACTAGACGCTACGAGCAGTACTTC.

This clone was seen more than once but under ten times. The chain links TRBV7-9 to TRBJ1-5; weak D call: TRBD1 (6 bases). The germline V and J ends were trimmed by 1 base and 2 bases, with 21 bases remaining between them. Germline V gene lookup returns CDR1 SEHNR and CDR2 FQNEAQ (reference sequence). This CDR3 is 19 amino acids long. CDR3 in DNA: TGTGCCAGCAGCTTAGAACGGACAGATCTCGATAATCGCAATCAGCCCCAGCATTTT. It specifies CASSLERTDLDNRNQPQHF.

This clone was detected a few times. The chain couples TRBV19 to TRBJ2-1, with a weak D call TRBD2 (5 bases). CDR1 is LNHDA, CDR2 SQIVND, per germline (reference sequence). V dropped 3 bases and J dropped 4 bases, with 13 bases sitting between them. CDR3 length: 15 residues. Written as DNA, the CDR3 is TGTGCCAGTAGTATCAAGAAACTAGGTTACAATGAGCAGTTCTTC. Translating it yields CASSIKKLGYNEQFF.